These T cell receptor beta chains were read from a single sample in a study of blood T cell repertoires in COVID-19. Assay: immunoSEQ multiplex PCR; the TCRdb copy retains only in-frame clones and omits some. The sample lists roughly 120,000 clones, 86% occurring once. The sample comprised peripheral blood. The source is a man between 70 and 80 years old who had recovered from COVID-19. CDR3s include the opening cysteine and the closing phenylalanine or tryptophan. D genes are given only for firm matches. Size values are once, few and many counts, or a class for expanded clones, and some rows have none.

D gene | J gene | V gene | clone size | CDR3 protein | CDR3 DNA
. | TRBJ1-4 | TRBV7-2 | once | CASSLVGGGNEKLFF | TGTGCCAGCAGCTTAGTAGGGGGAGGGAATGAAAAACTGTTTTTT
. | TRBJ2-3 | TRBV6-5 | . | CASSPGLTDTQYF | TGTGCCAGCAGCCCCGGACTGACAGATACGCAGTATTTT
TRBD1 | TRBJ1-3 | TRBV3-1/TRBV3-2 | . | CASSQGVTGPGNTIYF | TGTGCCAGCAGCCAGGGGGTGACAGGGCCTGGAAACACCATATATTTT
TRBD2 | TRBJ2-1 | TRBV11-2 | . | CASSALAGAVNEQFF | TGTGCCAGCAGCGCACTAGCGGGGGCCGTCAATGAGCAGTTCTTC
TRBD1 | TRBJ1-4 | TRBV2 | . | CASVDRGFVKLFF | TGTGCCAGCGTGGACAGGGGGTTTGTAAAACTGTTTTTT
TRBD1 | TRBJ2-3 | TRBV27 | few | CASSSGQGAIDTQYF | TGTGCCAGCAGTTCCGGACAGGGGGCAATAGATACGCAGTATTTT
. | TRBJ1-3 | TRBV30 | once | CAHQVNSGNTIYF | TGTGCCCACCAGGTCAACTCTGGAAACACCATATATTTT
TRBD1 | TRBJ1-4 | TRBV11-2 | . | CASSLAGQGGDGEKLFF | TGTGCCAGCAGCTTAGCTGGACAGGGGGGAGATGGGGAAAAACTGTTTTTT
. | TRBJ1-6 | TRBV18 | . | CASSPAAAGSYNSPLHF | TGTGCCAGCTCACCGGCGGCCGCCGGCTCCTATAATTCACCCCTCCACTTT
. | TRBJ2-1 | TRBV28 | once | CASSLSGSSYNEQFF | TGTGCCAGCAGCCTCTCGGGGAGCTCCTACAATGAGCAGTTCTTC
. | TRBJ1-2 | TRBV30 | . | CAWSGPLGVAYGYTF | TGTGCCTGGAGTGGACCCCTAGGGGTCGCCTATGGCTACACCTTC
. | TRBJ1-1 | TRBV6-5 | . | CASRGDYMNTEAFF | TGTGCCAGCAGGGGAGATTATATGAACACTGAAGCTTTCTTT
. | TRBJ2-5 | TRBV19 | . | CAGPGIPEQGYEETQYF | TGTGCCGGACCGGGGATACCGGAACAGGGTTACGAAGAGACCCAGTACTTC
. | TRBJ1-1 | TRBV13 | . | CASSLGDSEAFF | TGTGCCAGCAGCTTAGGCGACTCTGAAGCTTTCTTT
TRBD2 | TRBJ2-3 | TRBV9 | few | CASSARLAGGLDTQYF | TGTGCCAGCAGCGCCAGACTAGCGGGGGGGTTAGATACGCAGTATTTT
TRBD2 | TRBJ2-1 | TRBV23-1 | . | CASSRLAGRNEQFF | TGCGCCAGCAGTCGTCTAGCGGGGCGGAATGAGCAGTTCTTC
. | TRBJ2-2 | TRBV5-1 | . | CASRPTDNTGELFF | TGCGCCAGCAGGCCCACAGACAACACCGGGGAGCTGTTTTTT
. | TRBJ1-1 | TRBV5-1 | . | CASSSTGSDMNTEAFF | TGCGCCAGCAGCTCAACAGGGAGTGACATGAACACTGAAGCTTTCTTT
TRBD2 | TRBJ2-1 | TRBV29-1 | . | CSVEDPSGSFYEQFF | TGCAGCGTTGAAGATCCTAGCGGGAGTTTCTATGAGCAGTTCTTC
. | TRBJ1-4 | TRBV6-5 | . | CASSYSGVGTNEKLFF | TGTGCCAGCAGTTATTCAGGGGTTGGAACTAATGAAAAACTGTTTTTT
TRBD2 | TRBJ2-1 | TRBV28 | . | CASISSGSGTEQFF | TGTGCCAGCATTTCTAGCGGGAGCGGCACCGAGCAGTTCTTC
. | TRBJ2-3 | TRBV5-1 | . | CASSRDGAPDSTDTQYF | TGCGCCAGCAGCCGGGATGGAGCGCCCGATAGCACAGATACGCAGTATTTT
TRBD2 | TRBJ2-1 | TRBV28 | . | CASSRTSFGFGEQFF | TGTGCCAGCAGCCGGACTAGCTTTGGGTTTGGGGAGCAGTTCTTC
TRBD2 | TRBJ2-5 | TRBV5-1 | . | CASSSTSTETQYF | TGCGCCAGCAGCTCGACTAGCACGGAGACCCAGTACTTC
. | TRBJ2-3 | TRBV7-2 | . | CASSSQGGPDTQYF | TGTGCCAGCAGCTCCCAGGGTGGGCCAGATACGCAGTATTTT
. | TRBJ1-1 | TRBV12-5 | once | CASGAGRGTEAFF | TGTGCTAGTGGTGCAGGGAGGGGCACTGAAGCTTTCTTT
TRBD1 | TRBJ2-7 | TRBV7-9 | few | CASSRQGYEQYF | TGTGCCAGCAGCCGACAGGGCTACGAGCAGTACTTC
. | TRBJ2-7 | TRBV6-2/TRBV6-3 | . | CASTPGVYEQYF | TGTGCCAGCACCCCCGGGGTCTACGAGCAGTACTTC
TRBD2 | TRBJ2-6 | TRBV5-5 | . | CASSLRAGEAGANVLTF | TGTGCCAGCAGCTTGAGAGCGGGAGAGGCTGGGGCCAACGTCCTGACTTTC
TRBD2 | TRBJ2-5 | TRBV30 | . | CAWSPTASGGAYETQYF | TGTGCCTGGAGTCCCACAGCCAGCGGGGGGGCGTATGAGACCCAGTACTTC
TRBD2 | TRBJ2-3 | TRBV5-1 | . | CASSPGLAGGLDTQYF | TGCGCCAGCAGCCCGGGACTAGCGGGAGGGCTCGATACGCAGTATTTT
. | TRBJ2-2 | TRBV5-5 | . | CASSLVGRSGELFF | TGTGCCAGCAGCTTGGTGGGGCGGAGCGGGGAGCTGTTTTTT
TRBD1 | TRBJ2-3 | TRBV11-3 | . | CASSLGSGSGTGATDTQYF | TGTGCCAGCAGCTTAGGTAGTGGATCCGGGACAGGGGCCACAGATACGCAGTATTTT
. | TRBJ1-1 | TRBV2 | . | CASGGGQAFF | TGTGCCAGCGGGGGGGGCCAAGCTTTCTTT
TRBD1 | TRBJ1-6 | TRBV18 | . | CASSRDRNSPLHF | TGTGCCAGCTCCCGGGACAGAAATTCACCCCTCCACTTT
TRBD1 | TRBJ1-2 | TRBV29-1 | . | CSVSRQGGRYKGYTF | TGCAGCGTAAGCAGACAGGGGGGAAGGTATAAGGGCTACACCTTC
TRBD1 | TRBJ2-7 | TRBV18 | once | CASTGQGAEQYF | TGTGCCAGTACGGGACAGGGAGCCGAGCAGTACTTC
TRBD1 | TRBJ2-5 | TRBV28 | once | CASSSTGAGEETQYF | TGTGCCAGCAGTTCTACAGGGGCCGGGGAAGAGACCCAGTACTTC
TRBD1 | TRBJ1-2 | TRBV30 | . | CAWSVLRTGGGYTF | TGTGCCTGGAGTGTACTAAGAACAGGGGGTGGCTACACCTTC
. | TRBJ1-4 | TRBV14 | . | CASSQDPGWANEKLFF | TGTGCCAGCAGCCAAGATCCGGGGTGGGCTAATGAAAAACTGTTTTTT